Below are 11 T cell receptor beta chains sequenced from a single sample in a study of cytomegalovirus exposure and HLA in healthy donors. PCR used 60 Vbeta primers and 13 Jbeta primers. Data came from immunoSEQ multiplex PCR; TCRdb stores just in-frame clones and leaves some out. This sample has more than 150,000 clones, with 65% to 85% found just once. The sample consisted of PBMCs. The receptors derive from a girl under 18 in good health and CMV-seropositive.

The DNA of the CDR3 is TGTGCCAGCAGTTATCTTGGGGCAACGGGGCCCCAGCATTTT. Translated, it gives CASSYLGATGPQHF. V usage is TRBV6-5 and J usage is TRBJ1-5, with D possibly TRBD1 on 5 matching bases. The CDR3 is made up of 14 amino acids. V shed 3 bases and J shed 9 bases, with 15 bases lying between them. Germline CDR1 MNHEY, CDR2 SVGAGI.

The chain combines TRBV5-4 with TRBJ2-1; a weak D match, TRBD2 (6 bases). Trimming stripped 3 bases from V and 3 bases from J, with 10 bases between. The germline V gene encodes CDR1 SGHNT and CDR2 YYREEE (reference sequence). CDR3 length: 14 amino acids. The CDR3 DNA follows: TGTGCCAGCAGCTCGGGACTCTTCTACAATGAGCAGTTCTTC. Its translation: CASSSGLFYNEQFF. The entire variable domain, with the rest obtained from reference TRBV5-4 and TRBJ2-1, is as follows: ETGVTQSPTHLIKTRGQQVTLRCSSQSGHNTVSWYQQALGQGPQFIFQYYREEENGRGNFPPRFSGLQFPNYSSELNVNALELDDSALYLCASSSGLFYNEQFFGPGTRLTVL.

The V call is TRBV29-1, the J call TRBJ2-1; maybe TRBD1 (6 bases). The V gene's germline CDR1 is SQVTM and CDR2 ANQGSEA. V was cut by 4 bases and J by 6 bases, with 16 bases left in between. The CDR3 is made up of 14 amino acids. CDR3 loop: CSVGRTANPNEQFF. CDR3 nucleotides: TGCAGCGTTGGCAGGACAGCCAACCCCAATGAGCAGTTCTTC.

J is TRBJ2-6 and V is TRBV25-1, with TRBD1 matching 9 bases. Germline-derived CDR1 and CDR2 are MGHDK and SYGVNS. The CDR3 runs to 16 residues. V lost 4 bases, J lost 4 bases, and 5 bases stayed unmatched. DNA for the CDR3: TGTGCCAGCAGTGCCGACAGGGGGTCAGGGGCCAACGTCCTGACTTTC. This translates into CASSADRGSGANVLTF.

V and J are TRBV5-4 and TRBJ1-2; 10 nucleotides agree with TRBD1. CDR3 length: 14 amino acids. Germline V lookup: CDR1 SGHNT, CDR2 YYREEE (reference sequence). V lost 4 bases to trimming and J lost 6 bases; unmatched junction nucleotides: 6. CDR3 in DNA: TGTGCCAGCAGCAGTGGACAGGGGGGAAATGGCTACACCTTC. This codes for CASSSGQGGNGYTF. Complete variable domain (other parts from reference TRBV5-4 and TRBJ1-2): ETGVTQSPTHLIKTRGQQVTLRCSSQSGHNTVSWYQQALGQGPQFIFQYYREEENGRGNFPPRFSGLQFPNYSSELNVNALELDDSALYLCASSSGQGGNGYTFGSGTRLTVV.

V is TRBV2 and J is TRBJ2-7, with TRBD1 matching over 9 bases. The germline V gene has CDR1 SNHLY and CDR2 FYNNEI. J lost 5 bases, V lost 8 bases, and 7 bases had no gene match. The length of the CDR3 is 13 residues. CDR3 in amino acids: CASSGQGIHEQYF. The DNA for the CDR3 is TGTGCCAGCTCTGGACAGGGGATCCACGAGCAGTACTTC.

The V and J genes are TRBV7-9 and TRBJ1-2; D might be TRBD1 (6 bases). Germline V lookup: CDR1 SEHNR, CDR2 FQNEAQ (reference sequence). The CDR3 extends over 13 amino acids. Trimming took off 3 bases at V and 8 bases at J, with 13 bases between the two ends. The CDR3 is CASSFRGGDGYTF. CDR3 bases: TGTGCCAGCAGCTTCCGTGGGGGCGACGGCTACACCTTC.

The V call is TRBV5-1, the J call TRBJ1-5, with D hard to call. The CDR3 runs 15 residues. The V end was cut by 0 bases, the J end by 7 bases, with 14 bases between. The germline V gene has CDR1 SGHRS and CDR2 YFSETQ. CDR3 loop: CASSLDSGSGQPQHF. The CDR3 nucleotides are TGCGCCAGCAGCTTGGATTCGGGGAGTGGCCAGCCCCAGCATTTT. The full variable domain, with the rest looked up from reference TRBV5-1 and TRBJ1-5, is KAGVTQTPRYLIKTRGQQVTLSCSPISGHRSVSWYQQTPGQGLQFLFEYFSETQRNKGNFPGRFSGRQFSNSRSEMNVSTLELGDSALYLCASSLDSGSGQPQHFGDGTRLSIL.

The chain couples TRBV6-5 to TRBJ2-1; maybe TRBD1 (5 bases). The germline V gene encodes CDR1 MNHEY and CDR2 SVGAGI. CDR3 length: 13 residues. V lost 5 bases, J lost 5 bases, and 10 bases lay in between. In nucleotides, the CDR3 is TGTGCCAGCAGTCCCGACAGTGACAATGAGCAGTTCTTC. Translation gives CASSPDSDNEQFF.

This clone was seen once. This chain joins TRBV5-8 and TRBJ2-2; TRBD2 matches at 8 bases. From germline, CDR1 is SGHTS and CDR2 YDEGEE. V lost 4 bases to trimming and J lost 6 bases; unmatched junction nucleotides: 11. This CDR3 is built from 16 residues. The CDR3 sequence is CASSVSGLDTAGELFF. The CDR3 DNA is TGTGCCAGCAGCGTTTCGGGACTAGACACGGCCGGGGAGCTGTTTTTT.

The CDR3 here is CASSYVPSGRNEQFF. Written as DNA, the CDR3 is TGTGCCAGCAGTTACGTCCCTAGCGGGAGGAATGAGCAGTTCTTC. This chain uses TRBV6-5 with TRBJ2-1; 11 nucleotides match TRBD2. The CDR3 has 15 amino acids. J lost 7 bases, V lost 2 bases, and 4 bases had no gene match. The germline V gene encodes CDR1 MNHEY and CDR2 SVGAGI.